This T cell receptor beta chain stems from a study of cytomegalovirus exposure and HLA in healthy donors. Overall study results and limits: In a later analysis, a missense DCLRE1C variant was linked to TCR beta V- and J-gene trimming. According to the study, around 150 TCR beta chains were cytomegalovirus-associated.

Trimming cost V 0 bases and J 2 bases, with 17 bases left between them. This CDR3 region has 18 residues. Germline CDR1 reads SGHDN; CDR2 reads FVKESK. PCR used 60 Vbeta primers and 13 Jbeta primers. Repertoires were generated with immunoSEQ multiplex PCR, while TCRdb's copy carries only in-frame clones and drops some. This repertoire shows some 130,000 clones, about 70% found once; its top ten account for around 3.1%. Regarding this clone: Its antigen is not known.

V and J are TRBV14 and TRBJ1-5, with D perhaps TRBD1 (6 bases). Specimen: PBMCs. The sequence was obtained from a man aged 35 to 55 in good health and CMV-seronegative. Here the CDR3 reads CASSQDTDRLRRNQPQHF. The CDR3 DNA reads as TGTGCCAGCAGCCAAGATACCGACAGGCTGAGACGCAATCAGCCCCAGCATTTT.